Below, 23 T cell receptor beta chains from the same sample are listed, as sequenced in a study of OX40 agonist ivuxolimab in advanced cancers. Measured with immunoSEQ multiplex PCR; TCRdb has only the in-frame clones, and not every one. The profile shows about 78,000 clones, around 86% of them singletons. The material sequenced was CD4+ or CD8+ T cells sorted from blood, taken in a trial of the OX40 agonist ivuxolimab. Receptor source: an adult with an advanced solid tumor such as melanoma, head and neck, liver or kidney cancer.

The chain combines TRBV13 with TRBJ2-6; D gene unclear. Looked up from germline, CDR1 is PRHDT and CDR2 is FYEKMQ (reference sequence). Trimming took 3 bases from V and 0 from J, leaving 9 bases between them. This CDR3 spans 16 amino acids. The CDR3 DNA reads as TGTGCCAGCAGCTTGGTTCGGCTCTCTGGGGCCAACGTCCTGACTTTC. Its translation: CASSLVRLSGANVLTF. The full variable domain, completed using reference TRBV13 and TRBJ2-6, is AAGVIQSPRHLIKEKRETATLKCYPIPRHDTVYWYQQGPGQDPQFLISFYEKMQSDKGSIPDRFSAQQFSDYHSELNMSSLELGDSALYFCASSLVRLSGANVLTFGAGSRLTVL.

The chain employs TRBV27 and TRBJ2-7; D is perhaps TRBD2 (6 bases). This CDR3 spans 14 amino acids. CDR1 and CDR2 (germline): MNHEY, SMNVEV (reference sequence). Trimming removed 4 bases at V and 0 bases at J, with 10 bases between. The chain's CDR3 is CASSSGTSSYEQYF. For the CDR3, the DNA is TGTGCCAGCAGTTCCGGGACTTCCTCCTACGAGCAGTACTTC.

The CDR3 DNA sequence: TGTGCCAGCAGCTTAGATCGGGGATCCGGGGAGCTGTTTTTT. It yields the protein CASSLDRGSGELFF. This sequence joins TRBV7-9 and TRBJ2-2; D may be TRBD2 (5 bases). CDR1 and CDR2 (germline): SEHNR, FQNEAQ (reference sequence). V was shortened by 1 base and J by 6 bases, with 9 bases between the two germline ends. The CDR3 totals 14 residues.

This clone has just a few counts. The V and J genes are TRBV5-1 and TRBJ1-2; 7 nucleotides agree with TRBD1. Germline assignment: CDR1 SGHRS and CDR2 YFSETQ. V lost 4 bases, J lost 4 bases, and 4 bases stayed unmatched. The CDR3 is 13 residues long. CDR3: CASSPGQVYGYTF. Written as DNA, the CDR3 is TGCGCCAGCAGCCCAGGACAGGTCTATGGCTACACCTTC. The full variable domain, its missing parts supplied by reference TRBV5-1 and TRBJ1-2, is KAGVTQTPRYLIKTRGQQVTLSCSPISGHRSVSWYQQTPGQGLQFLFEYFSETQRNKGNFPGRFSGRQFSNSRSEMNVSTLELGDSALYLCASSPGQVYGYTFGSGTRLTVV.

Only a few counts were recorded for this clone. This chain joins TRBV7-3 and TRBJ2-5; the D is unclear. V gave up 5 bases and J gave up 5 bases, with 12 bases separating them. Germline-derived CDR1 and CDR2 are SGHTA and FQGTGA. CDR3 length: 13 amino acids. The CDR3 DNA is TGTGCCAGCAGCCCCTTGGGGTGGGAGACCCAGTACTTC. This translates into CASSPLGWETQYF.

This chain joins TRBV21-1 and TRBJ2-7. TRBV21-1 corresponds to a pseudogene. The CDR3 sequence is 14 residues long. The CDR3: CASTDPDGSYEQYF. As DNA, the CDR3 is TGTGCCAGCACCGACCCAGACGGATCCTACGAGCAGTACTTC.

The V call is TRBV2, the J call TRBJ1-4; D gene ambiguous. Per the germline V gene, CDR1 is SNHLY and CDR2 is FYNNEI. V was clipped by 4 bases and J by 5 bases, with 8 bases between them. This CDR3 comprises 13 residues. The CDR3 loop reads CASSGPGNEKLFF. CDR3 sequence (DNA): TGTGCCAGCAGTGGTCCGGGAAATGAAAAACTGTTTTTT.

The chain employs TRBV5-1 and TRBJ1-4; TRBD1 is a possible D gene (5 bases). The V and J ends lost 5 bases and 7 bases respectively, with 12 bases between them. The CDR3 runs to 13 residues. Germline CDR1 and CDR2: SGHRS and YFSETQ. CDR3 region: CASRGRGGEKLFF. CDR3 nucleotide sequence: TGCGCCAGCAGAGGCCGCGGGGGTGAAAAACTGTTTTTT.

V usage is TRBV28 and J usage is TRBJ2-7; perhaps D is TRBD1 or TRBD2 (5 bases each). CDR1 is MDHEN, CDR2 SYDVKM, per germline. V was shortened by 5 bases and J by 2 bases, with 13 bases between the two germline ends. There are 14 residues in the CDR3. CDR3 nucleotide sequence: TGTGCCAGCAGTCAAGGGACCCCTCCCTACGAGCAGTACTTC. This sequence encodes CASSQGTPPYEQYF.

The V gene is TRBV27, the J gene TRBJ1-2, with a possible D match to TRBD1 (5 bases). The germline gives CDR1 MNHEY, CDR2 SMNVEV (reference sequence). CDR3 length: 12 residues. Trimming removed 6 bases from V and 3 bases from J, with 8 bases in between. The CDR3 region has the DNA TGTGCCAGCAGACTCAGGGACTATGGCTACACCTTC. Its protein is CASRLRDYGYTF.

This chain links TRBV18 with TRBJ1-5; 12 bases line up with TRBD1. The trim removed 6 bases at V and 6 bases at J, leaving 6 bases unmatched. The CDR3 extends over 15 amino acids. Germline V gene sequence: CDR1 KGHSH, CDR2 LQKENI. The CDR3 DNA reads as TGTGCCAGCTCGACCGGGACAGGGGGCGGTCAGCCCCAGCATTTT. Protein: CASSTGTGGGQPQHF.

The CDR3 bases are TGTGCCAGCTCACCGGGGACAGGTGGCTACACCTTC. It is translated as CASSPGTGGYTF. This rearrangement joins TRBV18 to TRBJ1-2, with 8 bases aligning to TRBD1. J was trimmed by 7 bases and V by 3 bases; bases with no gene match: 1. The V gene's germline CDR1 is KGHSH and CDR2 LQKENI. The CDR3 has 12 amino acids. Using reference TRBV18 and TRBJ1-2 for the parts outside the CDR3, the full variable domain is NAGVMQNPRHLVRRRGQEARLRCSPMKGHSHVYWYRQLPEEGLKFMVYLQKENIIDESGMPKERFSAEFPKEGPSILRIQQVVRGDSAAYFCASSPGTGGYTFGSGTRLTVV.

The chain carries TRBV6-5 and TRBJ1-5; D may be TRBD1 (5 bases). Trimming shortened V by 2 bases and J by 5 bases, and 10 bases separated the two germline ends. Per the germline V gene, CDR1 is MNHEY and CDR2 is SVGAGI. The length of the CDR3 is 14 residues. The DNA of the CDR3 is TGTGCCAGCAGTTACACGGGGCCCGATCAGCCCCAGCATTTT. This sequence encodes CASSYTGPDQPQHF.

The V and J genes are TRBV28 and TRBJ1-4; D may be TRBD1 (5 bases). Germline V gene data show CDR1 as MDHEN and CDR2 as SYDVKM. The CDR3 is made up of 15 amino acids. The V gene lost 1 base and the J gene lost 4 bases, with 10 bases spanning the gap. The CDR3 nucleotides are TGTGCCAGCAGTTTATCGGGACGGCTTAATGAAAAACTGTTTTTT. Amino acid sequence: CASSLSGRLNEKLFF.

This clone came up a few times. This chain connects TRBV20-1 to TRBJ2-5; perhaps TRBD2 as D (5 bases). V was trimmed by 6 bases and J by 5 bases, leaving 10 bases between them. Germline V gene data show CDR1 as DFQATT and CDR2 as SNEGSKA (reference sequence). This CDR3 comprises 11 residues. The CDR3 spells CSAPRGETQYF. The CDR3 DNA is TGCAGTGCCCCGAGAGGGGAGACCCAGTACTTC.

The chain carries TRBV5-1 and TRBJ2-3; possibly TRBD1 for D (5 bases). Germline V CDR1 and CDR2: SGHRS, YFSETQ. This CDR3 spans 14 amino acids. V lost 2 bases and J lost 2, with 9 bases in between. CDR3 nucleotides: TGCGCCAGCAGCTTTGGGGCTTCCACAGATACGCAGTATTTT. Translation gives CASSFGASTDTQYF. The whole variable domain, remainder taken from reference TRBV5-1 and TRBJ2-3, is KAGVTQTPRYLIKTRGQQVTLSCSPISGHRSVSWYQQTPGQGLQFLFEYFSETQRNKGNFPGRFSGRQFSNSRSEMNVSTLELGDSALYLCASSFGASTDTQYFGPGTRLTVL.

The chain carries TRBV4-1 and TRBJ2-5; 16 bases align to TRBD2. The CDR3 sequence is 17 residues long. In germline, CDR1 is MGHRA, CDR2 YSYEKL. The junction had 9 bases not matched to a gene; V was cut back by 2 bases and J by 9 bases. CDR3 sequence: CASSQRGTSGRALSQYF. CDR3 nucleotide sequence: TGCGCCAGCAGCCAACGGGGGACTAGCGGGAGGGCGTTGTCCCAGTACTTC.

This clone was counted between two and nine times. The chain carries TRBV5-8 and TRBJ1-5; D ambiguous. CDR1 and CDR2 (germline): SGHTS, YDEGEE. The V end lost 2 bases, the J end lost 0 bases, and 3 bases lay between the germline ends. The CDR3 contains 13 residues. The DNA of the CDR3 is TGTGCCAGCAGCTTCGTTAGCAATCAGCCCCAGCATTTT. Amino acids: CASSFVSNQPQHF.

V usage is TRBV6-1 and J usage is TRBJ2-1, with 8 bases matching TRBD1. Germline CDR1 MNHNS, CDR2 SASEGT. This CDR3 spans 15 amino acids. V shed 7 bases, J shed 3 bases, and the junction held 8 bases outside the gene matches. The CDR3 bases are TGTGCCAGCACCCTGGGACAGGCCAGCTACAATGAGCAGTTCTTC. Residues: CASTLGQASYNEQFF.

The CDR3: CAISEGVNEQFF. CDR3 bases: TGTGCCATCAGTGAGGGGGTAAATGAGCAGTTCTTC. This chain joins TRBV10-3 and TRBJ2-1; D is unclear. CDR3 length equals 12 residues. The germline V and J ends were trimmed by 2 bases and 7 bases, with 6 bases remaining between them. Germline V CDR1 and CDR2: ENHRY, SYGVKD.

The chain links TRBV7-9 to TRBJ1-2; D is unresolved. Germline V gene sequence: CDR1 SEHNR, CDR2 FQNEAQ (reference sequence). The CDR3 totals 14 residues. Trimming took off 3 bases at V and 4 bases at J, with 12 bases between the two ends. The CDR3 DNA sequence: TGTGCCAGCAGCTTTTCTACAGCCATCTATGGCTACACCTTC. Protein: CASSFSTAIYGYTF. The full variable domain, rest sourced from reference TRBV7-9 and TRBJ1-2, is DTGVSQNPRHKITKRGQNVTFRCDPISEHNRLYWYRQTLGQGPEFLTYFQNEAQLEKSRLLSDRFSAERPKGSFSTLEIQRTEQGDSAMYLCASSFSTAIYGYTFGSGTRLTVV.

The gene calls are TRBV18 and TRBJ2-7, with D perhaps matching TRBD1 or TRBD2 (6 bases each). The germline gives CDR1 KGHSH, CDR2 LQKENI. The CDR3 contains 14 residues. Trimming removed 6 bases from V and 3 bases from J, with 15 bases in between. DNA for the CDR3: TGTGCCAGCTCCCCCCGGGGGCTGTTCTACGAGCAGTACTTC. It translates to CASSPRGLFYEQYF.

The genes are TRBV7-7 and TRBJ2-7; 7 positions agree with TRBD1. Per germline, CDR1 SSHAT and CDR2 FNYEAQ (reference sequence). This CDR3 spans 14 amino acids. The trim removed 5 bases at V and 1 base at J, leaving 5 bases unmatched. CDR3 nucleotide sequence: TGTGCCAGCAGCCCGAACAGGGGATCCTACGAGCAGTACTTC. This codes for CASSPNRGSYEQYF.